The 29 T cell receptor beta chains below were found in one sample sequenced in a study of T-cell memory formation after mild COVID-19. TCRdb called the 5' RACE reads again in MiXCR, with one record for every CDR3 protein. Of about 140,000 distinct CDR3 sequences listed, over 15% are singletons. The sequenced material came from PBMCs or a T cell subset sorted from them (not recorded which). Source of these receptors: an adult woman who had mild COVID-19 (a few samples of this study predate the infection). Cell type and time point are not known.

This clonotype turned up a few times. The chain employs TRBV6-5 and TRBJ1-4; 9 bases line up with TRBD1. The CDR3 runs 15 residues. CDR1 is MNHEY, CDR2 SVGAGI, per germline. The V and J ends lost 3 bases and 7 bases, in that order; junction bases with no gene match: 6. The CDR3 nucleotides are TGTGCCAGCAGTTATGAGGGACAGGGAGGTGAAAAACTGTTTTTT. It is translated as CASSYEGQGGEKLFF.

V usage is TRBV6-6 and J usage is TRBJ1-5, with D unresolved. V was shortened by 6 bases and J by 0 bases, with 6 bases between the two germline ends. The length of the CDR3 is 13 residues. CDR1 MNHNY and CDR2 SVGAGI come from the germline V gene (reference sequence). The CDR3 nucleotides are TGTGCCAGCAGGGAGGATAGCAATCAGCCCCAGCATTTT. Translation: CASREDSNQPQHF.

This clonotype was seen only a few times. The rearrangement uses TRBV4-2 and TRBJ2-1, with unresolved D. The ends were cut back, 0 bases at V and 10 bases at J, with 10 bases in the middle. This CDR3 region has 13 residues. Looked up from germline, CDR1 is LGHNA and CDR2 is YNFKEQ. CDR3 sequence: CASSQEVSREQFF. DNA for the CDR3: TGTGCCAGCAGCCAAGAGGTTAGCAGGGAGCAGTTCTTC.

This clonotype was observed a few times. The rearrangement links TRBV21-1 to TRBJ2-3; no DNA check was done on the table's D call, TRBD2. TRBV21-1 is termed a pseudogene. The CDR3 is 18 amino acids. This CDR3 is CASSKVTSGGVEADTQYF. In DNA, the CDR3 is TGTGCCAGCAGCAAAGTAACAAGCGGGGGGGTAGAAGCAGATACGCAGTATTTT.

V gene TRBV5-1 combines with J gene TRBJ1-5, with no clear D. The CDR3 is 15 residues long. Germline V gene lookup returns CDR1 SGHRS and CDR2 YFSETQ. The V end was cut by 2 bases, the J end by 0 bases, with 9 bases between. CDR3 nucleotides: TGCGCCAGCAGCTTCGGGCAGAATAGCAATCAGCCCCAGCATTTT. It translates to CASSFGQNSNQPQHF. The full variable domain, with the rest looked up from reference TRBV5-1 and TRBJ1-5, is KAGVTQTPRYLIKTRGQQVTLSCSPISGHRSVSWYQQTPGQGLQFLFEYFSETQRNKGNFPGRFSGRQFSNSRSEMNVSTLELGDSALYLCASSFGQNSNQPQHFGDGTRLSIL.

The chain combines TRBV5-1 with TRBJ2-7; D is uncertain. CDR1 and CDR2 from the germline V gene are SGHRS and YFSETQ. V shed 6 bases and J shed 5 bases, with 12 bases lying between them. There are 12 residues in the CDR3. The CDR3 region is CASNGFEDEQYF. CDR3 DNA: TGCGCCAGCAACGGATTTGAGGACGAGCAGTACTTC.

The table lists this clonotype with a few counts. The chain joins TRBV29-1 to TRBJ2-1, with 13 bases aligning to TRBD2. Unmatched junction bases numbered 3, after V lost 5 bases and J lost 8 bases. Germline CDR1 is SQVTM and CDR2 is ANQGSEA. The CDR3 is made up of 13 amino acids. CDR3 DNA: TGCAGCGTTACTAGCGGGAGGGCCTATGAGCAGTTCTTC. As protein: CSVTSGRAYEQFF.

The rearrangement links TRBV3-1 to TRBJ1-6; the match to TRBD1 covers 9 bases. CDR1 LGHDT and CDR2 YNNKEL come from the germline V gene (reference sequence). The length of the CDR3 is 16 residues. V lost 7 bases and J lost 10; bases outside the gene matches: 14. CDR3 region: CASTKTGQGQGSPLHF. For the CDR3, the DNA is TGTGCCAGCACCAAAACCGGACAGGGACAGGGATCACCCCTCCACTTT.

This clonotype showed up just a few times. V usage is TRBV29-1 and J usage is TRBJ1-1, with D unresolved. Germline V gene data show CDR1 as SQVTM and CDR2 as ANQGSEA. V lost 4 bases to trimming and J lost 7 bases, with 7 bases between them. CDR3 length: 10 amino acids. CDR3: CSVGQYEAFF. CDR3 nucleotides: TGCAGCGTTGGGCAGTATGAAGCTTTCTTT.

As for this clonotype: Sequence at one end of the junction differs from germline and may be a read error. The chain has TRBV5-1 and TRBJ2-7; 9 bases are shared with TRBD1. From germline, CDR1 is SGHRS and CDR2 YFSETQ. CDR3 length equals 14 residues. CDR3 nucleotides: TGCGCCAGCAGCTTGGGAGGGGACAGGGACCCCCCGAAGTTC. It encodes CASSLGGDRDPPKF.

This clonotype has only a few counts. The rearrangement joins TRBV5-1 to TRBJ2-1, with TRBD1 as a possible D gene (5 bases). The germline V gene has CDR1 SGHRS and CDR2 YFSETQ. V lost 0 bases, J lost 9 bases, and 22 bases lay in between. The CDR3 is 17 amino acids. CDR3 sequence: CASSLDLWGSLRGEQFF. The CDR3 region has the DNA TGCGCCAGCAGCTTGGATTTGTGGGGTTCCCTAAGGGGTGAGCAGTTCTTC.

This clonotype has a handful of counts. V usage is TRBV10-3 and J usage is TRBJ2-3; 7 bases match TRBD2. V lost 7 bases, J lost 6 bases, and 10 bases stayed unmatched. This CDR3 region has 14 residues. CDR1 and CDR2 from the germline V gene are ENHRY and SYGVKD. The CDR3 loop reads CAINARRESDTQYF. The CDR3 DNA reads TGTGCCATCAATGCTCGGCGGGAGTCGGATACGCAGTATTTT.

The V and J genes are TRBV5-1 and TRBJ2-5; TRBD2 might be the D (5 bases). CDR1 SGHRS and CDR2 YFSETQ come from the germline V gene. V was pared by 2 bases and J by 5 bases, with 10 bases between. The CDR3 has 13 residues. The CDR3 here is CASSFEGRETQYF. CDR3 DNA: TGCGCCAGCAGCTTCGAGGGTCGGGAGACCCAGTACTTC.

This clonotype has more than one count but fewer than ten. The rearrangement links TRBV12-3 or TRBV12-4 to TRBJ1-2; 9 bases map to TRBD1. This CDR3 is 12 amino acids long. With V trimmed by 6 bases and J by 8 bases, 4 bases remained unmatched. The chain's CDR3 is CASRTGGRGYTF. The CDR3 region has the DNA TGTGCCAGCAGGACAGGGGGTAGGGGCTACACCTTC.

The chain employs TRBV7-9 and TRBJ2-7; 10 nucleotides line up with TRBD1. The CDR3 is 15 residues long. V was pared by 5 bases and J by 4 bases, with 8 bases of the junction left unmatched. Germline loops: CDR1 SEHNR, CDR2 FQNEAQ (reference sequence). The CDR3 DNA sequence: TGTGCCAGCAGCAAGAGGACAGGGGGGTGGTACGAGCAGTACTTC. It codes for CASSKRTGGWYEQYF.

The chain joins TRBV11-2 to TRBJ1-5, with D hard to call. Germline V gene data show CDR1 as SGHAT and CDR2 as FQNNGV. V lost 1 base and J 2 bases, leaving 12 bases between the germline ends. This CDR3 spans 16 amino acids. The DNA for the CDR3 is TGTGCCAGCAGCTTAGTGTCGGACCCGTGCAATCAGCCCCAGCATTTT. Translated: CASSLVSDPCNQPQHF.

The chain carries TRBV20-1 and TRBJ2-1; tentative D call: TRBD2 (7 bases). Germline V gene lookup returns CDR1 DFQATT and CDR2 SNEGSKA (reference sequence). The V and J ends lost 5 bases and 4 bases respectively, with 15 bases between them. The CDR3 runs to 14 residues. CDR3 sequence: CSAARGGRYNEQFF. Here the CDR3 DNA reads TGCAGTGCTGCAAGGGGGGGACGATACAATGAGCAGTTCTTC.

The chain employs TRBV12-3 or TRBV12-4 and TRBJ2-2; 14 bases are a match to TRBD2. The CDR3 contains 16 residues. V gave up 5 bases and J gave up 5 bases; unmatched junction bases: 4. The CDR3 protein is CASSRGLAGVTGELFF. The DNA of the CDR3 is TGTGCCAGCAGTCGGGGACTAGCGGGGGTGACCGGGGAGCTGTTTTTT.

This clonotype was counted only a few times. The V gene is TRBV4-1, the J gene TRBJ2-2; the D is unclear. Germline V CDR1 and CDR2: MGHRA, YSYEKL. With 10 bases removed from V and 4 bases from J, the gap between germline ends came to 16 bases. This CDR3 has 14 residues. The CDR3 DNA reads TGCGCCACCAACACCCCGGGTAGCACCGGGGAGCTGTTTTTT. Translating it yields CATNTPGSTGELFF.

This clonotype came up a few times. The chain combines TRBV29-1 with TRBJ2-7; TRBD1 aligns across 10 bases. V shed 6 bases and J 5 bases; nucleotides not matched to a gene: 10. The CDR3 length is 14 residues. Germline V lookup: CDR1 SQVTM, CDR2 ANQGSEA. The CDR3 spells CSVPSKTGGNEQYF. CDR3 bases: TGCAGCGTCCCCTCTAAGACAGGGGGCAACGAGCAGTACTTC.

Here the CDR3 reads CASSYLPDRPETQYF. CDR3 nucleotide sequence: TGTGCCAGCAGTTACCTCCCAGACAGGCCAGAGACCCAGTACTTC. This chain joins TRBV12-3 or TRBV12-4 and TRBJ2-5; TRBD1 is a possible D gene (6 bases). This CDR3 comprises 15 residues. Trimming stripped 4 bases from V and 4 bases from J, with 16 bases between.

This clonotype occurred many times. J is TRBJ2-3 and V is TRBV14; a possible D gene is TRBD1 (5 bases). The CDR3 runs 16 residues. In germline, CDR1 is SGHDN, CDR2 FVKESK. Trimming pared 4 bases from V and 2 bases from J, leaving 16 bases between. The CDR3 coding sequence is TGTGCCAGCAGCCCCCCCTGGGGCGAAATCACAGATACGCAGTATTTT. It specifies CASSPPWGEITDTQYF.

This clonotype was counted between two and nine times. The genes are TRBV5-1 and TRBJ2-7, with 9 bases matching TRBD1. This CDR3 is built from 13 residues. The V gene's germline CDR1 is SGHRS and CDR2 YFSETQ. V trimming: 4 bases; J trimming: 6 bases; junction bases outside the gene matches: 5. CDR3 bases: TGCGCCAGCAGCCCCGGGACAGGGCTCGAGCAGTACTTC. Protein: CASSPGTGLEQYF.

The table lists this clonotype with a few counts. V usage is TRBV27 and J usage is TRBJ2-7; no clear D gene. This CDR3 has 13 amino acids. CDR1 is MNHEY and CDR2 is SMNVEV in the germline V gene (reference sequence). Between the trimmed V and J ends, which lost 3 bases and 0 bases, there was a span of 6 bases. Here the CDR3 reads CASSFDGSYEQYF. The CDR3 nucleotides read TGTGCCAGCAGTTTCGACGGCTCCTACGAGCAGTACTTC.

The rearrangement links TRBV7-3 to TRBJ2-1; D possibly uses TRBD1 or TRBD2 (5 bases each). Per germline, CDR1 SGHTA and CDR2 FQGTGA. Trimming took 3 bases from V and 4 from J, leaving 13 bases between them. This CDR3 comprises 15 residues. CDR3 amino acids: CASSFPGTVYNEQFF. As DNA, the CDR3 is TGTGCCAGCAGCTTCCCCGGGACGGTATACAATGAGCAGTTCTTC.

Only a few counts were recorded for this clonotype. The chain uses TRBV5-1 and TRBJ2-1; 11 bases are shared with TRBD1. Trimming removed 4 bases from V and 9 bases from J; junction bases left unmatched: 9. There are 15 residues in the CDR3. Germline CDR1 and CDR2: SGHRS and YFSETQ. The CDR3 nucleotides read TGCGCCAGCAGCCGGGGACAGGGGGTCGGAGGTGAGCAGTTCTTC. Protein: CASSRGQGVGGEQFF.

This chain joins TRBV9 and TRBJ2-1; TRBD2 matches 13 bases. The ends lost 0 bases at V and 7 bases at J; junction bases unmatched: 16. Per the germline V gene, CDR1 is SGDLS and CDR2 is YYNGEE. The CDR3 contains 20 residues. The CDR3 DNA reads TGTGCCAGCAGCGTAGCAGCACCTGCACGGGGACTAGCGGGGCCTAATGAGCAGTTCTTC. This encodes CASSVAAPARGLAGPNEQFF.

This chain connects TRBV9 to TRBJ2-1; D unclear. CDR1 and CDR2 (germline): SGDLS, YYNGEE. The CDR3 has 12 residues. V lost 4 bases and J 7 bases, leaving 9 bases between the germline ends. The CDR3 DNA sequence: TGTGCCAGCAGCCCAATTGGAAATGAGCAGTTCTTC. Amino acids: CASSPIGNEQFF. The full variable domain, in which reference TRBV9 and TRBJ2-1 provide the parts outside the CDR3, is DSGVTQTPKHLITATGQRVTLRCSPRSGDLSVYWYQQSLDQGLQFLIQYYNGEERAKGNILERFSAQQFPDLHSELNLSSLELGDSALYFCASSPIGNEQFFGPGTRLTVL.

J is TRBJ2-2 and V is TRBV9; D call uncertain. The CDR3 runs to 14 residues. Trimming stripped 0 bases from V and 7 bases from J, with 10 bases between. CDR1 and CDR2 (germline): SGDLS, YYNGEE. CDR3: CASSVATFDGELFF. CDR3 DNA sequence: TGTGCCAGCAGCGTAGCTACTTTCGACGGGGAGCTGTTTTTT. Looking up the rest from reference TRBV9 and TRBJ2-2 gives the full variable domain: DSGVTQTPKHLITATGQRVTLRCSPRSGDLSVYWYQQSLDQGLQFLIQYYNGEERAKGNILERFSAQQFPDLHSELNLSSLELGDSALYFCASSVATFDGELFFGEGSRLTVL.